The clone carrying this T cell receptor beta chain was recorded a few times. Its antigen remains unidentified. These data belong to a study of CD8 T cell repertoires and HIV-1 epitope variants. For the study at large: Each of Twenty-five Gag and Nef epitope peptides stimulated a separate culture. The baseline condition was 1M T cells left uncultured. Epitopes were three Gag families plus Nef HW9 and YT9. Findings of the study overall: Nine antigen-specific TCR beta clonotypes were found; five or six seemed cross-reactive to variants.

Measured with immunoSEQ multiplex PCR; TCRdb has only the in-frame clones, and not every one. The repertoire holds some 100,000 clones, with roughly four fifths as singletons. The CDR3 is 13 amino acids. In germline, CDR1 is LNHDA, CDR2 SQIVND (reference sequence). Trimming took 5 bases from V and 11 from J, leaving 18 bases between them. Sequencing used uncultured baseline CD8+ T cells from peripheral blood mononuclear cells (PBMCs). This sequence was found in a male donor with HIV. J is TRBJ1-1 and V is TRBV19; D not resolved. CDR3 loop: CASSEGTLVGAFF. The CDR3 nucleotides are TGTGCCAGTAGTGAAGGCACTCTGGTTGGGGCTTTCTTT.